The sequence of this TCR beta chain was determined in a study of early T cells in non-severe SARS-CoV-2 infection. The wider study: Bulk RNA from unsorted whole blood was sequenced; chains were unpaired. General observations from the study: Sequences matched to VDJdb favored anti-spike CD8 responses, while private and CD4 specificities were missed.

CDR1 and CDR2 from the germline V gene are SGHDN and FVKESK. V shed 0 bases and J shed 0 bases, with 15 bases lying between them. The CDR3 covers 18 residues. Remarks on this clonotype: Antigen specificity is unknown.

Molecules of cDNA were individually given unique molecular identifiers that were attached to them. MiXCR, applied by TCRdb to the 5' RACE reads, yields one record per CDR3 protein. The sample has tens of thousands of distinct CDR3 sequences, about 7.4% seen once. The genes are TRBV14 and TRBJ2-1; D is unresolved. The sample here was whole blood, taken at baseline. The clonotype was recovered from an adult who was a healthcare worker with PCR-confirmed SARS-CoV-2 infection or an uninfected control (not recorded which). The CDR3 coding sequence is TGTGCCAGCAGCCAAGATCTTGGGATGCGGAGCTCCTACAATGAGCAGTTCTTC. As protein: CASSQDLGMRSSYNEQFF.